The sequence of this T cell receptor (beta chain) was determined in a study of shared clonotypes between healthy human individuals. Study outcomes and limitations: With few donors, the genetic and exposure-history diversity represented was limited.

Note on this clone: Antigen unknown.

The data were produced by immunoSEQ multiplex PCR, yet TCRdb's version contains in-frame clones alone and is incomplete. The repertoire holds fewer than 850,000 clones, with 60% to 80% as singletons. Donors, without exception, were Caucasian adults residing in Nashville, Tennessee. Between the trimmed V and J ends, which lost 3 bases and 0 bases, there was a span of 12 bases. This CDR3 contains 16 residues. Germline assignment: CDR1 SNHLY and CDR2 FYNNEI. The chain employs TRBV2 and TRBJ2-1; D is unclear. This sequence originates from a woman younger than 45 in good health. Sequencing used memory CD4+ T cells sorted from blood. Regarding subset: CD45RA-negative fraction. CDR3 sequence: CASSDGPDGSYNEQFF. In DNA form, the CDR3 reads TGTGCCAGCAGTGACGGACCAGACGGCTCCTACAATGAGCAGTTCTTC.